A single sample gave rise to the 22 T cell receptor beta chains below, sequenced in a study of regulatory T cells in long-lasting Graves disease. The time point was: newly diagnosed GD, antithyroid drugs for less than 3 months. PBMCs provided the RNA from which the TCR library was made. In building TCR beta libraries, iRepertoire HTBI primers were used together with Arm-PCR of CDR3 regions. Via MiXCR, TCRdb re-called the multiplex PCR reads, giving one row per CDR3 protein. This repertoire shows around 500,000 distinct CDR3 sequences, approximately 13% found once; its top ten account for more than 8.5%. The same sample was also used in a study of T cells in Graves' hyperthyroidism and ophthalmopathy.

The input for sequencing was peripheral blood mononuclear cells (PBMCs), taken at new diagnosis, from a patient treated with antithyroid drugs. Receptors originate from a man younger than 45 with Graves disease.

V and J are TRBV29-1 and TRBJ2-7; 9 bases map to TRBD2. Germline trimming cut 2 bases from V and 4 bases from J; bases unmatched to any gene: 3. CDR3 length: 13 amino acids. The germline CDR1 and CDR2 sequences are SQVTM and ANQGSEA. This chain's CDR3 is CSVESGRYYEQYF. CDR3 nucleotides: TGCAGCGTTGAAAGCGGGAGGTATTACGAGCAGTACTTC.

There are many counts of this clonotype. The rearrangement joins TRBV29-1 to TRBJ2-7, with 9 bases identical to TRBD2. CDR3 length equals 14 residues. Germline V gives CDR1 SQVTM, CDR2 ANQGSEA. Trimming at V came to 1 base and at J to 3 bases, leaving 4 bases not matched to a gene. The CDR3 protein is CSVEGTSADYEQYF. The CDR3 region has the DNA TGCAGCGTTGAAGGGACTAGCGCCGACTACGAGCAGTACTTC.

This chain uses TRBV15 with TRBJ2-3; D is unclear. The CDR3 consists of 14 residues. Germline CDR1 LNHNV, CDR2 YYDKDF (reference sequence). V was cut by 8 bases and J by 4 bases, with 16 bases left in between. The CDR3, as DNA: TGTGCCACCGTACACGGGCGTATCCCAGATACGCAGTATTTT. It is translated as CATVHGRIPDTQYF.

This clonotype was seen a few times. The gene calls are TRBV25-1 and TRBJ2-7; perhaps TRBD1 as D (6 bases). The V and J ends lost 8 bases and 5 bases respectively, with 19 bases between them. The V gene's germline CDR1 is MGHDK and CDR2 SYGVNS. CDR3 length: 14 residues. The CDR3 sequence is CASAPAQGIHEQYF. The CDR3 bases are TGTGCCAGCGCTCCGGCACAGGGAATCCACGAGCAGTACTTC.

CDR3 in amino acids: CATNPARWGANEQFF. CDR3 bases: TGTGCCACCAATCCGGCCAGGTGGGGAGCCAATGAGCAGTTCTTC. The gene calls are TRBV7-8 and TRBJ2-1; a possible D gene is TRBD2 (5 bases). The CDR3 length is 15 residues. The V gene's germline CDR1 is SGHVS and CDR2 FQNEAQ. V shed 10 bases and J shed 6 bases, with 22 bases lying between them. Looking up the rest from reference TRBV7-8 and TRBJ2-1 gives the full variable domain: GAGVSQSPRYKVAKRGQDVALRCDPISGHVSLFWYQQALGQGPEFLTYFQNEAQLDKSGLPSDRFFAERPEGSVSTLKIQRTQQEDSAVYLCATNPARWGANEQFFGPGTRLTVL.

In this sample, this clonotype turned up many times. CDR3 amino acids: CSVPGLGGETQYF. For the CDR3, the DNA is TGCAGCGTTCCCGGCTTGGGAGGGGAGACCCAGTACTTC. The rearrangement links TRBV29-1 to TRBJ2-5; the match to TRBD2 covers 7 bases. CDR1 is SQVTM and CDR2 is ANQGSEA in the germline V gene. V shed 5 bases, J shed 5 bases, and the junction held 8 bases outside the gene matches. There are 13 residues in the CDR3. Combining the CDR3 with reference TRBV29-1 and TRBJ2-5 gives the whole variable domain SAVISQKPSRDICQRGTSLTIQCQVDSQVTMMFWYRQQPGQSLTLIATANQGSEATYESGFVIDKFPISRPNLTFSTLTVSNMSPEDSSIYLCSVPGLGGETQYFGPGTRLLVL.

In this sample, this clonotype turned up many times. This chain connects TRBV6-1 to TRBJ1-5; 8 bases are a match to TRBD1. The ends lost 6 bases at V and 4 bases at J; junction bases unmatched: 11. Germline loops: CDR1 MNHNS, CDR2 SASEGT. The CDR3 runs to 16 residues. The CDR3 sequence: CASSPEDRDRNQPQHF. The CDR3, as DNA: TGTGCCAGCAGCCCCGAGGACAGGGATCGGAATCAGCCCCAGCATTTT.

This clonotype was seen repeatedly, ten times or more. V gene TRBV7-9 combines with J gene TRBJ2-1; no firm D call. Trimming shortened V by 2 bases and J by 6 bases, and 5 bases separated the two germline ends. CDR1 and CDR2 from the germline V gene are SEHNR and FQNEAQ (reference sequence). CDR3 length: 12 amino acids. DNA for the CDR3: TGTGCCAGCAGCTTAACGGGCAATGAGCAGTTCTTC. It specifies CASSLTGNEQFF.

This clonotype was detected many times. The V gene is TRBV7-3, the J gene TRBJ2-7, with D tentatively TRBD1 or TRBD2 (6 bases each). V shed 5 bases and J shed 3 bases, with 14 bases lying between them. This CDR3 spans 14 amino acids. CDR1 is SGHTA and CDR2 is FQGTGA in the germline V gene. The chain's CDR3 is CASSPGGDLYEQYF. As DNA, the CDR3 is TGTGCCAGCAGCCCCGGGGGCGACCTCTACGAGCAGTACTTC.

Details on this clonotype: A much larger clone lies a single base off, so this may be a read error. V is TRBV20-1 and J is TRBJ1-1, with 8 bases identical to TRBD1. V lost 6 bases to trimming and J lost 4 bases; unmatched junction nucleotides: 4. The CDR3 has 12 residues. Per the germline V gene, CDR1 is DFQATT and CDR2 is SNEGSKA (reference sequence). Here the CDR3 reads CSARTGITEAFF. CDR3 DNA sequence: TGCAGTGCACGGACAGGGATCACTGAAGCTTTCTTT.

This chain connects TRBV9 to TRBJ2-7; unclear D gene. V lost 0 bases and J lost 7, with 8 bases in between. Looked up from germline, CDR1 is SGDLS and CDR2 is YYNGEE. The CDR3 covers 12 residues. The CDR3 sequence: CASSVEDGEQYF. In nucleotides, the CDR3 is TGTGCCAGCAGCGTAGAAGATGGGGAGCAGTACTTC.

This clonotype was counted a few times. The CDR3 loop is CSAREGTSHGELFF. The DNA for the CDR3 is TGCAGTGCTAGAGAGGGGACTAGCCACGGGGAGCTGTTTTTT. The chain joins TRBV20-1 to TRBJ2-2, with 9 bases matching TRBD2. Trimming removed 0 bases from V and 7 bases from J; junction bases left unmatched: 3. From germline, CDR1 is DFQATT and CDR2 SNEGSKA (reference sequence). The CDR3 is 14 residues long.

This clonotype appeared many times. The chain couples TRBV5-1 to TRBJ2-1; a weak D match, TRBD1 (5 bases). CDR3 length equals 15 residues. Germline V CDR1 and CDR2: SGHRS, YFSETQ. Trimming left V 0 bases short and J 4 bases short, with 11 bases between. The CDR3 loop is CASSLVTGGYNEQFF. As DNA, the CDR3 is TGCGCCAGCAGCTTGGTAACAGGCGGATACAATGAGCAGTTCTTC.

The genes are TRBV25-1 and TRBJ2-3; D possibly matches TRBD1 or TRBD2 (6 bases each). Per germline, CDR1 MGHDK and CDR2 SYGVNS. V was shortened by 8 bases and J by 5 bases, with 14 bases between the two germline ends. The CDR3 consists of 13 residues. DNA for the CDR3: TGTGCCAGCGGCTGGGGGGCCTTAGATACGCAGTATTTT. This gives the protein CASGWGALDTQYF.

As for this clonotype: A much larger clone lies a single base off, so this may be a read error. CDR3 nucleotides: TGCAGTGTTCCTGCCGGTAGAACCTACGAGCAGTACTTC. Translation gives CSVPAGRTYEQYF. The chain recombines TRBV20-1 with TRBJ2-7, with no clear D. The CDR3 extends over 13 amino acids. Per germline, CDR1 DFQATT and CDR2 SNEGSKA (reference sequence). With 7 bases removed from V and 2 bases from J, the gap between germline ends came to 15 bases.

There are a few counts of this clonotype. This chain uses TRBV27 with TRBJ1-6; no clear D. CDR3 size: 14 residues. Germline V CDR1 and CDR2: MNHEY, SMNVEV (reference sequence). The V and J ends lost 2 bases and 4 bases respectively, with 6 bases between them. DNA for the CDR3: TGTGCCAGCAGTTTAGGGTTTTATAATTCACCCCTCCACTTT. Amino acids: CASSLGFYNSPLHF.

This clonotype was seen ten or more times. The chain carries TRBV5-1 and TRBJ1-6; 9 nucleotides agree with TRBD1. Germline loops: CDR1 SGHRS, CDR2 YFSETQ. The trim removed 4 bases at V and 10 bases at J, leaving 9 bases unmatched. The CDR3 spans 15 residues. Here the CDR3 reads CASSTTTGGVSPLHF. CDR3 DNA sequence: TGCGCCAGCAGCACCACCACAGGGGGCGTATCACCCCTCCACTTT.

In this sample, this clonotype turned up many times. The chain has TRBV28 and TRBJ1-1; D gene unclear. This CDR3 region has 15 residues. CDR1 and CDR2 (germline): MDHEN, SYDVKM. Trimming shortened V by 4 bases and J by 1 base, and 13 bases separated the two germline ends. Here the CDR3 reads CASSSPRGRNTEAFF. The DNA of the CDR3 is TGTGCCAGCAGTTCCCCACGTGGGAGGAACACTGAAGCTTTCTTT.

This clonotype was counted ten times or more. The chain carries TRBV12-3 or TRBV12-4 and TRBJ2-5; 11 positions match TRBD2. Trimming cost V 6 bases and J 1 base; bases outside gene matches: 1. The CDR3 loop spans 14 amino acids. CDR3 in amino acids: CASRLAGVQETQYF. In DNA, the CDR3 is TGTGCCAGCAGACTAGCGGGGGTCCAAGAGACCCAGTACTTC.

Details on this clonotype: This may arise from a read error, as a much more abundant clone is one base away. J is TRBJ2-2 and V is TRBV29-1; D is possibly TRBD2 (6 bases). Germline V gene data show CDR1 as SQVTM and CDR2 as ANQGSEA. The CDR3 loop spans 12 amino acids. The CDR3 region has the DNA TGCAGCGTTGATAGGGGCGACGGGGGGCTGTTTTTT. The encoded protein is CSVDRGDGGLFF.

V usage is TRBV19 and J usage is TRBJ2-1; weak D call: TRBD2 (6 bases). The V gene's germline CDR1 is LNHDA and CDR2 SQIVND (reference sequence). V dropped 5 bases and J dropped 7 bases, with 27 bases sitting between them. CDR3 length: 18 residues. The CDR3 spells CASSFLSYTRLVGNEQFF. In DNA form, the CDR3 reads TGTGCCAGTAGTTTCCTATCTTATACGAGACTAGTGGGTAATGAGCAGTTCTTC.

The rearrangement uses TRBV12-3 or TRBV12-4 and TRBJ1-2; TRBD1 is a possible D gene (6 bases). The CDR3 sequence is 14 residues long. Trimming removed 5 bases at V and 4 bases at J, with 14 bases between. CDR3 loop: CASSDLQGIYGYTF. The CDR3 DNA sequence: TGTGCCAGCAGTGACCTGCAGGGGATCTATGGCTACACCTTC.